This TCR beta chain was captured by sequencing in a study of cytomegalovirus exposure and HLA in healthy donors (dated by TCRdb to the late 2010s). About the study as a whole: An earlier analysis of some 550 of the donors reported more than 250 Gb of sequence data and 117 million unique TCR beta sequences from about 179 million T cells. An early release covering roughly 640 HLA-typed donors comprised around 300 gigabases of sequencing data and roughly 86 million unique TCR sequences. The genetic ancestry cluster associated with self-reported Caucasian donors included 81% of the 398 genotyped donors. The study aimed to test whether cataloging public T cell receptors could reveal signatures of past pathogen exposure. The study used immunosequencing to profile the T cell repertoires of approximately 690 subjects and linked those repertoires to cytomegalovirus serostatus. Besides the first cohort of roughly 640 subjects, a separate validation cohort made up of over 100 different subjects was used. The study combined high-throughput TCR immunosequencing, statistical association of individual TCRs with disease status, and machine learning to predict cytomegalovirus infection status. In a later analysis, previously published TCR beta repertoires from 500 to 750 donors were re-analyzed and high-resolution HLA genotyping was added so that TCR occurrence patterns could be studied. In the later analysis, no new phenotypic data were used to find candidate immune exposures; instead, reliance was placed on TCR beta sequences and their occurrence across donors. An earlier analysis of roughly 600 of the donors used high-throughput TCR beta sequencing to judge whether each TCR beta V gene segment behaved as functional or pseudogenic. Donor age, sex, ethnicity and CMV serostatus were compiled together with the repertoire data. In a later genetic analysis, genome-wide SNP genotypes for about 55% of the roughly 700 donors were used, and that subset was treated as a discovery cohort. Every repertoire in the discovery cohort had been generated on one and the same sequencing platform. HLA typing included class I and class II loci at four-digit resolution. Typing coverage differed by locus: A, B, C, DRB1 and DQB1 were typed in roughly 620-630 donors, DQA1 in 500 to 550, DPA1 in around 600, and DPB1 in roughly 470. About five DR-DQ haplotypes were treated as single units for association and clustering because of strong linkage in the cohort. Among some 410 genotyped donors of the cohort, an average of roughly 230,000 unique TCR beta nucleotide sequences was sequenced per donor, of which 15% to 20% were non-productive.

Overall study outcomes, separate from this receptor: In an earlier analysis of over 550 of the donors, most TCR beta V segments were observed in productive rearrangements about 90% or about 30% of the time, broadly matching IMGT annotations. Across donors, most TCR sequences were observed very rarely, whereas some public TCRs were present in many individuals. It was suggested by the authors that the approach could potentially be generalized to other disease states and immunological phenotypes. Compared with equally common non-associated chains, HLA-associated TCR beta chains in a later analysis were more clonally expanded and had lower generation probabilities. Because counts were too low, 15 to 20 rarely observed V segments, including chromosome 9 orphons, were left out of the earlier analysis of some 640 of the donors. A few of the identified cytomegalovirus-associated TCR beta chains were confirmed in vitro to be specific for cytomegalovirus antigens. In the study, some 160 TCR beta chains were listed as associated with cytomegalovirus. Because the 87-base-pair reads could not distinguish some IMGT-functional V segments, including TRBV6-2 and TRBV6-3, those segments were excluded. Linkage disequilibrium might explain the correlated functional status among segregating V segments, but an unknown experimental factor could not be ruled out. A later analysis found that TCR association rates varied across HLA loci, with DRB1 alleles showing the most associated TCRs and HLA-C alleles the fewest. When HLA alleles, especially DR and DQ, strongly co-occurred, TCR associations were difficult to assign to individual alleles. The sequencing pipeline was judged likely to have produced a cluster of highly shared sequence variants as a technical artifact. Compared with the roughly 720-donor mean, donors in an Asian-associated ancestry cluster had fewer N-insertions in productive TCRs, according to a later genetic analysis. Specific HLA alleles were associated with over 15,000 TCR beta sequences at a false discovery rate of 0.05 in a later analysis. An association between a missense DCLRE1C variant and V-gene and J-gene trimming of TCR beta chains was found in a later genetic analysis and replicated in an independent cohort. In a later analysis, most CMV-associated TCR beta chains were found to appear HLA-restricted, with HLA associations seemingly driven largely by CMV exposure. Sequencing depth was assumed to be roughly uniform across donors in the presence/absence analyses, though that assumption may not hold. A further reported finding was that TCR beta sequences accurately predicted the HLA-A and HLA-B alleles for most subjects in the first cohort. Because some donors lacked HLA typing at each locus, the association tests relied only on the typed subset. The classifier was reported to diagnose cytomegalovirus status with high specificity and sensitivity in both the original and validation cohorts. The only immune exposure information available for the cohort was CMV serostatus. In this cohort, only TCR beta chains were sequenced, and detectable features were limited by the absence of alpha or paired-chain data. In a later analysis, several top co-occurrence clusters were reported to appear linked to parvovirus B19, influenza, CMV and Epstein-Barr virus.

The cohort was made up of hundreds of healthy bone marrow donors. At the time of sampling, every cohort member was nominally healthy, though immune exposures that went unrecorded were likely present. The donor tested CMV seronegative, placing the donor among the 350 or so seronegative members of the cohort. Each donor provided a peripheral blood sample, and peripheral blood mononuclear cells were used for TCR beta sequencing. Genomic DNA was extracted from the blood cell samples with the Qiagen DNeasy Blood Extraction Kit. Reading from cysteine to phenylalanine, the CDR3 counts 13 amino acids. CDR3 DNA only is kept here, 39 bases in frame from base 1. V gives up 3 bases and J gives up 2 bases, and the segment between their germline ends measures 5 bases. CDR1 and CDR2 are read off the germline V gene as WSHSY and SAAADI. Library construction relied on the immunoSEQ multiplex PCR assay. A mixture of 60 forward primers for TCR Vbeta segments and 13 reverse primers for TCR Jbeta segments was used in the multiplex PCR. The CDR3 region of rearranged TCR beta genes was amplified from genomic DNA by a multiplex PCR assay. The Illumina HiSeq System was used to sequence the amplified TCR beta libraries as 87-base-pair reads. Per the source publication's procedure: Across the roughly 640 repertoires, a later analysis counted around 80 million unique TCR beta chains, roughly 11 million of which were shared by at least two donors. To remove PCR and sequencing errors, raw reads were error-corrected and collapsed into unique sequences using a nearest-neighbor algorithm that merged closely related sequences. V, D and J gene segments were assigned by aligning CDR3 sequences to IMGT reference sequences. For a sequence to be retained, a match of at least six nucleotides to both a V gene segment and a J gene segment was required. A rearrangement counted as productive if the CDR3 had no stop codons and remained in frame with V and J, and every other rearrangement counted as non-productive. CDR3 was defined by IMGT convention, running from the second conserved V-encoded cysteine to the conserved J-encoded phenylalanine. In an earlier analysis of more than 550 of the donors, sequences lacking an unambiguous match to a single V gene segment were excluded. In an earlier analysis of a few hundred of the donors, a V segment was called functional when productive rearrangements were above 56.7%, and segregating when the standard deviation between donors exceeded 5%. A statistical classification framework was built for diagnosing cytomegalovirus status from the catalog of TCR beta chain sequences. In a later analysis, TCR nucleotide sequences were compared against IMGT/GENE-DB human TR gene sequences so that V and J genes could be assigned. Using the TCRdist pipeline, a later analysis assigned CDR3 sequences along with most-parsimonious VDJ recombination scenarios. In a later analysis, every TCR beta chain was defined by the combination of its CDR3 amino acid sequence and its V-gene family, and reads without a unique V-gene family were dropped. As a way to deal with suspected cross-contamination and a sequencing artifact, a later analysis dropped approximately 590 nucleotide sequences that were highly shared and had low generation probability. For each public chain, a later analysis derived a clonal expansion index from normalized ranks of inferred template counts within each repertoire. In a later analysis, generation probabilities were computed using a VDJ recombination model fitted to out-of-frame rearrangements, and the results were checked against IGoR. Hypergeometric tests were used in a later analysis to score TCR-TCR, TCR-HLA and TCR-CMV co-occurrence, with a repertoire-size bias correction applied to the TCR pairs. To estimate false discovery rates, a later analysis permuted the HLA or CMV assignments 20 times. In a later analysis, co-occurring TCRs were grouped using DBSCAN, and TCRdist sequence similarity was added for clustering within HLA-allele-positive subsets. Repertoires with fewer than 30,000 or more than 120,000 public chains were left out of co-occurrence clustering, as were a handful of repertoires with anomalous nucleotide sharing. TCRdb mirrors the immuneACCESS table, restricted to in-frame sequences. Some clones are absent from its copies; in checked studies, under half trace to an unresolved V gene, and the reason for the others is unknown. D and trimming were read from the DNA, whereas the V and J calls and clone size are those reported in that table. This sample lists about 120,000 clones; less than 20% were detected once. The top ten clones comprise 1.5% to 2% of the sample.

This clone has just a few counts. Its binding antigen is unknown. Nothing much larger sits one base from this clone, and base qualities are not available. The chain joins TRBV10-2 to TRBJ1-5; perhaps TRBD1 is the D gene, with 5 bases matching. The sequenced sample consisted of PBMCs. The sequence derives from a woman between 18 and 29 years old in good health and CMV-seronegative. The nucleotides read TGCGCCAGCAGTGACAGGGGCAATCAGCCCCAGCATTTT. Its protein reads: CASSDRGNQPQHF.